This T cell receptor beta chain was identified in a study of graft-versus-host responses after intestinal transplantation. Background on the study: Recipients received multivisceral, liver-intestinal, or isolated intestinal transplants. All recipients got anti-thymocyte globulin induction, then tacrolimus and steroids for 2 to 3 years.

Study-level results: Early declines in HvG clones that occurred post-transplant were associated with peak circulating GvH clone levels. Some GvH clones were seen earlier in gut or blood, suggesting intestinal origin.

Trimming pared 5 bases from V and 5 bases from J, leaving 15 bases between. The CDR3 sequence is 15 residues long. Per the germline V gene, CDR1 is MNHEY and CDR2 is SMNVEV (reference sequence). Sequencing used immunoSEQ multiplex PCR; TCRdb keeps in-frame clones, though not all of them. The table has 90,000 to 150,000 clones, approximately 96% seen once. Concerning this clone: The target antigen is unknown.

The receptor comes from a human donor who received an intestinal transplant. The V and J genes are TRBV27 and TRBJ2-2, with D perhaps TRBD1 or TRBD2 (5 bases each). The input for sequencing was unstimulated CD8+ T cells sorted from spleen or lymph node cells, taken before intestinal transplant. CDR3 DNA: TGTGCCAGCAGTCCGTCCTTTGGGGGAACCGGGGAGCTGTTTTTT. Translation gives CASSPSFGGTGELFF.